This TCR beta chain was retrieved from a study of T cell changes during pregnancy in multiple sclerosis. CDR3 size: 15 residues. Germline V gene lookup returns CDR1 MGHRA and CDR2 YSYEKL. Trimming cost V 0 bases and J 4 bases, with 12 bases left between them. Produced via immunoSEQ multiplex PCR; TCRdb's table is partial and in-frame only. This sample has about 100,000 clones, with around 93% found just once. This sequence joins TRBV4-1 and TRBJ1-2; D is unclear. This sequence originates from a female donor with multiple sclerosis, enrolled in a pregnancy study. The source was peripheral blood, collected after pregnancy. CDR3 nucleotide sequence: TGCGCCAGCAGCCAAGATAGCGGGCAGATCTATGGCTACACCTTC. Residues: CASSQDSGQIYGYTF.